The source of this T cell receptor beta chain is a study of control samples from healthy donors and cancer patients. Repertoires were generated with immunoSEQ multiplex PCR, while TCRdb's copy carries only in-frame clones and drops some. The table lists approximately 150,000 clones, about 89% of them singletons. CDR1 and CDR2 from the germline V gene are MNHEY and SVGAGI. V dropped 6 bases and J dropped 1; count of bases not matched to a gene: 2. The CDR3 has 14 residues. The rearrangement joins TRBV6-5 to TRBJ1-3; 8 bases are a match to TRBD1. The sample taken for sequencing was blood. This sequence originates from a man younger than 40 in good health. The CDR3 sequence: CASRNRGSGNTIYF. The CDR3 DNA sequence: TGTGCCAGCAGGAACAGGGGGTCTGGAAACACCATATATTTT.